What follows are 23 T cell receptor beta chains derived from one specimen sequenced in a study of response to subunit inactivated influenza vaccine. TCRdb passed the RT-PCR reads through MiXCR, listing each CDR3 protein once. The sample lists 500,000 or so distinct CDR3 sequences; approximately 15% were seen once. This sample comprised CD4+ T cells sorted from PBMCs, obtained less than 30 months after vaccination. The receptors stem from a man aged 50-75 years who received an inactivated influenza vaccine.

The chain carries TRBV3-1 and TRBJ2-1; 10 bases agree with TRBD2. V was clipped by 5 bases and J by 4 bases; unmatched bases: 2. This CDR3 has 14 residues. In germline, CDR1 is LGHDT, CDR2 YNNKEL (reference sequence). CDR3 amino acids: CASSNSGRYNEQFF. The CDR3 nucleotides read TGTGCCAGCAGCAATAGCGGGAGGTACAATGAGCAGTTCTTC.

The chain has TRBV5-1 and TRBJ2-3; 10 bases match TRBD2. Germline CDR1 and CDR2: SGHRS and YFSETQ. The V and J ends lost 1 base and 7 bases, in that order; junction bases with no gene match: 9. This CDR3 comprises 16 residues. CDR3: CASSLSTSGNTNTQYF. As DNA, the CDR3 is TGCGCCAGCAGCTTGAGTACTAGCGGGAATACAAATACGCAGTATTTT.

The chain joins TRBV7-2 to TRBJ1-5; D remains unclear. CDR3 size: 12 residues. Trimming stripped 5 bases from V and 15 bases from J, with 17 bases between. Germline loops: CDR1 SGHTA, CDR2 FQGNSA. The chain's CDR3 is CASSLPVSPLHF. The CDR3 DNA is TGTGCCAGCAGCCTCCCAGTAAGTCCATTGCATTTT.

The CDR3 loop reads CASSLTAGTSGRVEQFF. CDR3 in DNA: TGTGCCAGCAGTTTAACCGCCGGGACTAGCGGGAGGGTTGAGCAGTTCTTC. The V gene is TRBV6-5, the J gene TRBJ2-1; 16 bases map to TRBD2. V was pared by 4 bases and J by 9 bases, with 9 bases of the junction left unmatched. Per the germline V gene, CDR1 is MNHEY and CDR2 is SVGAGI. This CDR3 comprises 17 residues.

Notes on this clonotype: Being one base from a much bigger clone, this may be a read error. V is TRBV7-8 and J is TRBJ2-7; maybe TRBD1 (6 bases). The length of the CDR3 is 15 residues. The V gene's germline CDR1 is SGHVS and CDR2 FQNEAQ. Here the CDR3 DNA reads TGTGCCAGCAGACCTACCAGGGACACCTCCTACGAGAAGTACTTC. Residues: CASRPTRDTSYEKYF. The full variable domain, rest sourced from reference TRBV7-8 and TRBJ2-7, is GAGVSQSPRYKVAKRGQDVALRCDPISGHVSLFWYQQALGQGPEFLTYFQNEAQLDKSGLPSDRFFAERPEGSVSTLKIQRTQQEDSAVYLCASRPTRDTSYEKYFGPGTRLTVT.

In its sample, this clonotype was seen a few times. This sequence joins TRBV20-1 and TRBJ2-3; TRBD2 matches at 8 bases. Germline CDR1 is DFQATT and CDR2 is SNEGSKA (reference sequence). V was pared by 3 bases and J by 3 bases, with 5 bases of the junction left unmatched. CDR3 length: 14 amino acids. The CDR3 region has the DNA TGCAGTGCTAGCACTAGCGGAAAGACAGATACGCAGTATTTT. Amino acid sequence: CSASTSGKTDTQYF.

The rearrangement links TRBV29-1 to TRBJ2-7, with D maybe TRBD1 (5 bases). V was trimmed by 4 bases and J by 6 bases, leaving 13 bases between them. Germline CDR1 and CDR2: SQVTM and ANQGSEA. This CDR3 is built from 12 residues. Written as DNA, the CDR3 is TGCAGCGTTGGCCAGGGCCCTCGCGAGCAGTACTTC. Amino acids: CSVGQGPREQYF.

This clonotype occurred a few times. The J gene is TRBJ2-3, the V gene TRBV20-1; 8 bases are a match to TRBD2. Per the germline V gene, CDR1 is DFQATT and CDR2 is SNEGSKA (reference sequence). The CDR3 is 15 residues long. The V and J ends lost 3 bases and 0 bases, in that order; junction bases with no gene match: 5. Here the CDR3 DNA reads TGCAGTGCTAGGGCGGGGGGACTTAGCACAGATACGCAGTATTTT. Amino acid sequence: CSARAGGLSTDTQYF.

This clonotype turned up a few times. This chain joins TRBV9 and TRBJ2-5; 12 bases line up with TRBD2. Germline assignment: CDR1 SGDLS and CDR2 YYNGEE. V was clipped by 0 bases and J by 5 bases; unmatched bases: 5. This CDR3 has 16 amino acids. In DNA, the CDR3 is TGTGCCAGCAGCGTAGGGACTAGCGGGATCTTTGAGACCCAGTACTTC. Amino acid sequence: CASSVGTSGIFETQYF.

The genes are TRBV7-2 and TRBJ2-6; possibly TRBD2 for D (6 bases). The CDR3 contains 15 residues. Germline CDR1 SGHTA, CDR2 FQGNSA. Between the trimmed V and J ends, which lost 3 bases and 2 bases, there was a span of 8 bases. For the CDR3, the DNA is TGTGCCAGCAGCTTTAGACTAGCTGGGGCCAACGTCCTGACTTTC. This translates into CASSFRLAGANVLTF. The full variable domain, completed using reference TRBV7-2 and TRBJ2-6, is GAGVSQSPSNKVTEKGKDVELRCDPISGHTALYWYRQSLGQGLEFLIYFQGNSAPDKSGLPSDRFSAERTGGSVSTLTIQRTQQEDSAVYLCASSFRLAGANVLTFGAGSRLTVL.

This clonotype came up many times. The chain joins TRBV7-8 to TRBJ2-3, with a tentative D call TRBD1 (5 bases). The CDR3 is made up of 14 amino acids. Germline V CDR1 and CDR2: SGHVS, FQNEAQ. Trimming left V 7 bases short and J 2 bases short, with 13 bases between. The CDR3 here is CASKYGATTDTQYF. The CDR3 bases are TGTGCCAGCAAGTATGGGGCGACCACAGATACGCAGTATTTT.

This clonotype occurred a few times. V gene TRBV3-1 combines with J gene TRBJ1-2; a weak D match, TRBD1 (5 bases). Germline V gene data show CDR1 as LGHDT and CDR2 as YNNKEL (reference sequence). V dropped 1 base and J dropped 7 bases, with 7 bases sitting between them. The CDR3 contains 12 residues. CDR3: CASSQGRVGYTF. CDR3 DNA: TGTGCCAGCAGCCAAGGCAGGGTTGGCTACACCTTC.

The sample holds a few counts of this clonotype. The chain links TRBV7-6 to TRBJ2-3; possibly TRBD2 for D (6 bases). Trimming took 4 bases from V and 5 from J, leaving 22 bases between them. The V gene's germline CDR1 is SGHVS and CDR2 FNYEAQ. CDR3 length: 17 residues. Here the CDR3 DNA reads TGTGCCAGCAGCTCCTATGGGGGAGGAAGGATCAAAGATACGCAGTATTTT. It is translated as CASSSYGGGRIKDTQYF.

In its sample, this clonotype was seen many times. The CDR3 bases are TGTGCCAGCAGCTGGGACGACAGGGGGCAACGTATCAAAAACATTCAGTACTTC. This codes for CASSWDDRGQRIKNIQYF. V gene TRBV11-1 combines with J gene TRBJ2-4; 10 bases match TRBD1. The V segment lost 4 bases and the J segment 3 bases; nucleotides outside the gene matches: 12. From germline, CDR1 is SGHAT and CDR2 FQDESV (reference sequence). The CDR3 extends over 18 amino acids.

The V call is TRBV29-1, the J call TRBJ1-3, with D uncertain. Trimming stripped 4 bases from V and 0 bases from J, with 10 bases between. This CDR3 comprises 14 residues. Looked up from germline, CDR1 is SQVTM and CDR2 is ANQGSEA. Written as DNA, the CDR3 is TGCAGCGTTGGTTTGGAGGTCTCTGGAAACACCATATATTTT. This codes for CSVGLEVSGNTIYF.

The chain links TRBV3-1 to TRBJ2-3, with 7 bases fitting TRBD2. Trimming took 0 bases from V and 3 from J; bases not matched to a gene: 6. Germline V gene sequence: CDR1 LGHDT, CDR2 YNNKEL (reference sequence). The CDR3 extends over 16 amino acids. CDR3 amino acids: CASSQERVGGTDTQYF. The CDR3 DNA sequence: TGTGCCAGCAGCCAAGAAAGAGTCGGGGGGACAGATACGCAGTATTTT.

This clonotype was found a few times. This chain uses TRBV29-1 with TRBJ2-3; 11 bases agree with TRBD2. The CDR3 is 12 residues long. CDR1 is SQVTM, CDR2 ANQGSEA, per germline. The junction had 3 bases not matched to a gene; V was cut back by 3 bases and J by 10 bases. The CDR3 region is CSVDASGRSQYF. DNA of the CDR3: TGCAGCGTTGACGCTAGCGGGAGGTCGCAGTATTTT.

The CDR3 nucleotides read TGTGCCAGCAGCTTAGGGGGACTTCTAATCACAGATACGCAGTATTTT. This encodes CASSLGGLLITDTQYF. This chain joins TRBV7-2 and TRBJ2-3; D perhaps matches TRBD2 (6 bases). Germline V gene lookup returns CDR1 SGHTA and CDR2 FQGNSA. The ends were cut back, 1 base at V and 2 bases at J, with 13 bases in the middle. CDR3 length: 16 amino acids.

This chain uses TRBV11-2 with TRBJ2-2; 15 nucleotides align to TRBD2. The ends lost 5 bases at V and 4 bases at J; junction bases unmatched: 5. Germline V gene data show CDR1 as SGHAT and CDR2 as FQNNGV. The CDR3 loop spans 17 amino acids. CDR3 protein: CASSPGTSGGLTGELFF. CDR3 nucleotide sequence: TGTGCCAGCAGCCCCGGGACTAGCGGGGGGCTCACCGGGGAGCTGTTTTTT.

The chain couples TRBV7-9 to TRBJ2-7; unclear D gene. Per the germline V gene, CDR1 is SEHNR and CDR2 is FQNEAQ (reference sequence). The ends were cut back, 5 bases at V and 0 bases at J, with 20 bases in the middle. The CDR3 sequence is 17 residues long. CDR3 in amino acids: CASSPRSRVTGSYEQYF. The CDR3 DNA reads TGTGCCAGCAGCCCCCGATCACGAGTGACGGGCTCCTACGAGCAGTACTTC.

On this clonotype itself: Its ends do not fully match the called genes, so a read error is possible. The rearrangement links TRBV20-1 to TRBJ2-2; 7 nucleotides align to TRBD1. Germline CDR1 reads DFQATT; CDR2 reads SNEGSKA (reference sequence). The CDR3 loop spans 15 amino acids. The CDR3 DNA reads as TGCAGTACTAGTGGGCCAGGGGGGAACACCGGGGAGCTGTTTTTT. It yields the protein CSTSGPGGNTGELFF.

The chain is built from TRBV7-2 and TRBJ2-7; D is unclear. V was cut by 8 bases and J by 0 bases, with 11 bases left in between. Germline CDR1 reads SGHTA; CDR2 reads FQGNSA. This CDR3 has 13 residues. The CDR3 spells CASRSRASYEQYF. In nucleotides, the CDR3 is TGTGCCAGCCGATCACGGGCCTCCTACGAGCAGTACTTC.

Details on this clonotype: At one of its ends the junction is not consistent with the germline gene, which may arise from a read error. The chain employs TRBV29-1 and TRBJ2-1; a weak D match, TRBD2 (6 bases). The CDR3 extends over 16 amino acids. CDR1 and CDR2 from the germline V gene are SQVTM and ANQGSEA. The CDR3 DNA reads as TGCAGCGGTGAAAGTCCTCTAGCGTCTTCCTACAATGAGCAGTTCTTC. Translated, it gives CSGESPLASSYNEQFF.